The clone carrying this T cell receptor beta chain was detected only once. These data belong to a study of blood T cell repertoires in COVID-19. In the study overall: The origin of the acute and convalescent COVID-19 samples was the United States, Italy and Spain. T cells, B-cell-depleted T cells, or PBMCs supplied cDNA or gDNA.

Original data processing: Reference gene primer amplification in the assay estimated nucleated cell counts. Profiled with immunoSEQ multiplex PCR; TCRdb holds only in-frame clones, not every one. D and trimming were read from the DNA, whereas the V and J calls and clone size are those reported in that table. The profile shows a few hundred thousand clones, around nine tenths of them singletons. V lost 5 bases to trimming and J lost 3 bases, with 11 bases between them. This CDR3 region has 14 residues. In germline, CDR1 is MNHNY, CDR2 SVGAGI (reference sequence). The receptor's source is a man under 40 with active or convalescent COVID-19. The genes are TRBV6-6 and TRBJ2-4; D is unclear. The sequencing input was peripheral blood. The CDR3 loop is CASSETPFKNIQYF. CDR3 in DNA: TGTGCCAGCAGTGAGACACCATTCAAAAACATTCAGTACTTC.